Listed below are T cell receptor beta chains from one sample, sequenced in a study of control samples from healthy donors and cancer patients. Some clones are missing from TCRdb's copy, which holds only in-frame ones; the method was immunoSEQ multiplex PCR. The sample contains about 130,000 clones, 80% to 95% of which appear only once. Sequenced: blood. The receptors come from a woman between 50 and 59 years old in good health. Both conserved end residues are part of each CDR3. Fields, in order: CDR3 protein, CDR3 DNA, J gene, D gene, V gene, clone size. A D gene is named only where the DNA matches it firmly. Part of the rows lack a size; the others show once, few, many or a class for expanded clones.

CDR3: CATQGDTDTQYF; DNA: TGTGCCACGCAGGGGGACACAGATACGCAGTATTTT; J: TRBJ2-3; D: TRBD1; V: TRBV2; size: .
CDR3: CASSLGTSGGLRTDTQYF; DNA: TGCGCCAGCAGCCTCGGGACTAGCGGAGGCCTGCGCACAGATACGCAGTATTTT; J: TRBJ2-3; D: TRBD2; V: TRBV5-1; size: .
CDR3: CASSRQGPDTQYF; DNA: TGTGCCAGCAGTAGACAGGGCCCCGATACGCAGTATTTT; J: TRBJ2-3; D: TRBD1; V: TRBV6-6; size: .
CDR3: CASSTHLRFHEQYF; DNA: TGTGCCAGCAGTACCCATTTGCGGTTCCACGAGCAGTACTTC; J: TRBJ2-7; D: .; V: TRBV6-5; size: .
CDR3: CASTNRGQGYGYTF; DNA: TGCGCCAGCACCAACCGGGGCCAAGGGTATGGCTACACCTTC; J: TRBJ1-2; D: .; V: TRBV4-1; size: .
CDR3: CASSSDRGGIGELFF; DNA: TGTGCCAGCAGTTCAGACAGGGGCGGTATCGGGGAGCTGTTTTTT; J: TRBJ2-2; D: TRBD1; V: TRBV6-5; size: .
CDR3: CASSRDIIPYGYTF; DNA: TGTGCCAGCAGCCGGGACATTATCCCGTATGGCTACACCTTC; J: TRBJ1-2; D: .; V: TRBV7-6; size: .
CDR3: CASSTAPLGSGGNTIYF; DNA: TGTGCCAGTAGTACCGCGCCCCTTGGGAGCGGCGGAAACACCATATATTTT; J: TRBJ1-3; D: .; V: TRBV19; size: once
CDR3: CASSLAFGGSPLHF; DNA: TGTGCCAGCAGCTTGGCCTTTGGGGGATCACCCCTCCACTTT; J: TRBJ1-6; D: .; V: TRBV5-6; size: .
CDR3: CASSGYTDTQYF; DNA: TGTGCCAGCAGCGGCTACACAGATACGCAGTATTTT; J: TRBJ2-3; D: .; V: TRBV7-9; size: .
CDR3: CASSSLPQGYGYTF; DNA: TGTGCCAGCAGTTCTCTCCCGCAGGGATATGGCTACACCTTC; J: TRBJ1-2; D: .; V: TRBV28; size: .
CDR3: CASSPDPVFGEAFF; DNA: TGTGCCAGCAGCCCGGACCCGGTATTCGGTGAAGCTTTCTTT; J: TRBJ1-1; D: .; V: TRBV3-1/TRBV3-2; size: .
CDR3: CASSQVGGGYTF; DNA: TGTGCCAGCAGCCAAGTTGGGGGCGGCTACACCTTC; J: TRBJ1-2; D: .; V: TRBV3-1/TRBV3-2; size: .
CDR3: CASSIAPGRNNEQFF; DNA: TGTGCCAGTAGTATAGCCCCAGGACGGAACAATGAGCAGTTCTTC; J: TRBJ2-1; D: .; V: TRBV19; size: .
CDR3: CASSLTGYTEAFF; DNA: TGTGCCAGCAGTTTGACAGGTTACACTGAAGCTTTCTTT; J: TRBJ1-1; D: .; V: TRBV27; size: .
CDR3: CASSLEGGSGEQYF; DNA: TGTGCCAGCAGCTTAGAGGGCGGGAGCGGCGAGCAGTACTTC; J: TRBJ2-7; D: TRBD2; V: TRBV11-2; size: .
CDR3: CASSLGRGDNEQFF; DNA: TGCGCCAGCAGCTTGGGGCGGGGCGACAATGAGCAGTTCTTC; J: TRBJ2-1; D: .; V: TRBV5-1; size: once
CDR3: CGFQLADSYNEQFF; DNA: TGCGGATTCCAACTAGCGGACTCCTACAATGAGCAGTTCTTC; J: TRBJ2-1; D: TRBD2; V: TRBV29-1; size: once
CDR3: CASSLGLNRGNEQFF; DNA: TGTGCCAGCAGCCTTGGACTGAATCGGGGGAATGAGCAGTTCTTC; J: TRBJ2-1; D: .; V: TRBV7-2; size: .
CDR3: CASSFRRGDGYTF; DNA: TGTGCCAGCAGCTTCCGCCGAGGGGATGGCTACACCTTC; J: TRBJ1-2; D: .; V: TRBV7-9; size: .
CDR3: CASSQRGYKGYTF; DNA: TGTGCCAGCAGCCAAAGGGGGTATAAGGGCTACACCTTC; J: TRBJ1-2; D: .; V: TRBV14; size: .
CDR3: CASSLDRGHAKLFF; DNA: TGCGCCAGCAGCTTGGACAGGGGGCATGCAAAACTGTTTTTT; J: TRBJ1-4; D: TRBD1; V: TRBV5-1; size: .
CDR3: CASSLAGGTGFLNTEAFF; DNA: TGCGCCAGCAGCTTGGCCGGGGGGACAGGATTTTTGAACACTGAAGCTTTCTTT; J: TRBJ1-1; D: TRBD1; V: TRBV5-1; size: .
CDR3: CASRSGLVNNEQFF; DNA: TGCGCCAGCAGATCGGGACTAGTAAACAATGAGCAGTTCTTC; J: TRBJ2-1; D: TRBD2; V: TRBV5-1; size: .
CDR3: CASSRAVESNTQYF; DNA: TGTGCCAGCAGTAGAGCGGTAGAATCGAATACGCAGTATTTT; J: TRBJ2-3; D: .; V: TRBV6-5; size: .
CDR3: CAWSVPGARQPQHF; DNA: TGTGCCTGGAGTGTACCGGGGGCTCGGCAGCCCCAGCATTTT; J: TRBJ1-5; D: .; V: TRBV30; size: .
CDR3: CASSAPGPREQYF; DNA: TGTGCCAGTAGTGCCCCAGGGCCACGCGAGCAGTACTTC; J: TRBJ2-7; D: .; V: TRBV19; size: .
CDR3: CASSLISLPNYGYTF; DNA: TGTGCCAGCAGCTTAATTTCCCTACCTAACTATGGCTACACCTTC; J: TRBJ1-2; D: .; V: TRBV7-9; size: .
CDR3: CASANPDSPLHF; DNA: TGTGCCAGCGCCAATCCCGACTCACCCCTCCACTTT; J: TRBJ1-6; D: .; V: TRBV5-4; size: .
CDR3: CASSLVAGAGYEQYF; DNA: TGCGCCAGCAGCTTGGTGGCAGGGGCTGGCTACGAGCAGTACTTC; J: TRBJ2-7; D: .; V: TRBV5-1; size: .
CDR3: CASSEAQGTYEQYF; DNA: TGTGCCAGCAGCGAAGCCCAGGGGACCTACGAGCAGTACTTC; J: TRBJ2-7; D: .; V: TRBV6-1; size: .